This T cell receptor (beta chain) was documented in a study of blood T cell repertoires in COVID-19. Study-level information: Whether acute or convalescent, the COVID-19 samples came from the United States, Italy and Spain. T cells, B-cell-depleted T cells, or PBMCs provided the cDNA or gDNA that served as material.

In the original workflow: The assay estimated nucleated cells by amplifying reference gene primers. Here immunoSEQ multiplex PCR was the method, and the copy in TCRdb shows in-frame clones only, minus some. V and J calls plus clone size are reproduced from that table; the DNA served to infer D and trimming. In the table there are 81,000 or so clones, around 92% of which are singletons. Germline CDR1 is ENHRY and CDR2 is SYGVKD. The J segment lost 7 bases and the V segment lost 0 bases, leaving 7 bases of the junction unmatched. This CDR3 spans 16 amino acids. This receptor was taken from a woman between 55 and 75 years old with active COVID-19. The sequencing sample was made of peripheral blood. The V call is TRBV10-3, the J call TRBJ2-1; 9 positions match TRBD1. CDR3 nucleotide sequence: TGTGCCATCAGTGAGTCAGCGGGACAGGGTGGAAATGAGCAGTTCTTC. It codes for CAISESAGQGGNEQFF.